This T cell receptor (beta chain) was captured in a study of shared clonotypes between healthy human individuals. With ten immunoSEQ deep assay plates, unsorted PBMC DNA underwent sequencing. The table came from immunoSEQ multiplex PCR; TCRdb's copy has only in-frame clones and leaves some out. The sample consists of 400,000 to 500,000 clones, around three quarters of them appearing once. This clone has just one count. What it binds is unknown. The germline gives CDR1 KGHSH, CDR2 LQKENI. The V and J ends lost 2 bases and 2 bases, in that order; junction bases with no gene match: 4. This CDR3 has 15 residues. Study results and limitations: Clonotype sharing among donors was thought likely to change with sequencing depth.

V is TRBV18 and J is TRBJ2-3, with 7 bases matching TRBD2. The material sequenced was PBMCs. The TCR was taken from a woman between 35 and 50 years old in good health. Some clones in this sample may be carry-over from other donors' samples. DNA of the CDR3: TGTGCCAGCTCACCATTGAGCGGGACCACAGATACGCAGTATTTT. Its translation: CASSPLSGTTDTQYF.